This T cell receptor beta chain was sequenced for a study of shared clonotypes between healthy human individuals. Whole-study results and caveats: The sampled material consisted only of blood, and tissue repertoires are likely to differ.

A remark on this clone: Its antigen is not known.

The DNA input per sorted-subset replicate PCR was 150 to 200 ng, corresponding to some 33,000 T cell genomes. Repertoires were generated with immunoSEQ multiplex PCR, while TCRdb's copy carries only in-frame clones and drops some. The data hold around 690,000 clones, with 80% to 95% observed a single time. The CDR3 totals 16 residues. In germline, CDR1 is SGHAT, CDR2 FQNNGV. V was clipped by 2 bases and J by 0 bases, with 11 bases between them. Sequenced input: memory CD8+ T cells from PBMCs. The sample's subset: CD45RO+ cells pooled with CCR7-negative TemRA cells. The source of this sequence is a man in his late teens or twenties in good health. Some clones in this sample may be carry-over from other donors' samples. J is TRBJ2-1 and V is TRBV11-2, with no clear D. This CDR3 is CASSLTTLSSYNEQFF. CDR3 nucleotide sequence: TGTGCCAGCAGCTTAACTACCCTGAGCTCCTACAATGAGCAGTTCTTC.